The present T cell receptor beta chain was sequenced within a study of CD8 T cells in ankylosing spondylitis. By quantitative 5'-RACE with molecular barcodes, the TCR beta libraries were made. One entry per CDR3 protein results from TCRdb running MiXCR on the 5' RACE reads. Found here are under 300,000 distinct CDR3 sequences, about 10% of them singletons; the top ten hold under 7%. Many counts were recorded for this clonotype. As yet, its antigen is unknown. Germline V gene data show CDR1 as DFQATT and CDR2 as SNEGSKA (reference sequence). There are 15 residues in the CDR3. The V end was cut by 6 bases, the J end by 4 bases, with 21 bases between. Study results and caveats: Disease-linked clones were reportedly significantly enriched in matched ankylosing spondylitis synovial fluid. For ankylosing spondylitis blood, a TCR beta motif of about eight highly homologous variants appeared characteristic. CD8+ by phenotype, disease-linked clones were relatively rare in peripheral blood.

The rearrangement uses TRBV20-1 and TRBJ1-2, with D maybe TRBD1 (5 bases). The sample taken for sequencing was blood, either unsorted or a sorted T cell fraction (not recorded which). This receptor was taken from a male donor with ankylosing spondylitis or in good health (not recorded which). The CDR3 region is CSARLPDKPGYGYTF. In DNA, the CDR3 is TGCAGTGCCAGACTGCCGGACAAACCGGGCTATGGCTACACCTTC.